This T cell receptor beta chain was profiled in a study of cytomegalovirus exposure and HLA in healthy donors. This clone counts as medium-sized (0.01 to 0.1%). The antigen remains unidentified. The germline V gene encodes CDR1 WNHNN and CDR2 SYGVQD (reference sequence). Trimming shortened V by 5 bases and J by 0 bases, and 18 bases separated the two germline ends. This CDR3 has 17 residues. Clones were sequenced by immunoSEQ multiplex PCR, and TCRdb holds only the in-frame ones, with some missing. This sample carries tens of thousands of clones, approximately 93% of them seen once, and the ten largest clones take around 1.5%. Whole-study results and caveats: According to the study, 160 or so TCR beta chains were cytomegalovirus-associated. Three chains linked to CMV were shown in vitro to be specific for CMV antigens. Subsequent analysis showed first-cohort TCR clusters tending to co-occur in approximately 120 validation repertoires.

This TCR came from a man aged 18 to 29 in good health and CMV-seropositive. The chain carries TRBV10-1 and TRBJ2-3, with a weak D call TRBD1 (5 bases). Material for sequencing was PBMCs. The CDR3 DNA sequence: TGCGCCAGCAGTTCCCTTCAGGGCTCTCTTAGCACAGATACGCAGTATTTT. It translates to CASSSLQGSLSTDTQYF.